Each of the 25 T cell receptor beta chains below was sequenced from the same sample in a study of CD8 T cells in ankylosing spondylitis. TCRdb independently ran MiXCR on the 5' RACE reads; one entry per CDR3 protein. The table lists almost 30,000 distinct CDR3 sequences, 5.3% of them singletons. The sample consisted of blood, either unsorted or a sorted T cell fraction (not recorded which). These TCRs come from a female donor with ankylosing spondylitis or in good health (not recorded which).

This clonotype has a count of ten or more. The chain combines TRBV9 with TRBJ1-6, with D tentatively TRBD1 (6 bases). CDR1 and CDR2 from the germline V gene are SGDLS and YYNGEE. This CDR3 is built from 13 residues. V lost 2 bases and J 9 bases, leaving 9 bases between the germline ends. This chain's CDR3 is CASSVKTGSPLHF. CDR3 DNA sequence: TGTGCCAGCAGCGTGAAGACAGGTTCACCCCTCCACTTT.

This clonotype was seen repeatedly, ten times or more. This rearrangement joins TRBV9 to TRBJ2-2; 9 bases fit TRBD1. The V and J ends lost 4 bases and 5 bases, in that order; junction bases with no gene match: 9. Germline CDR1 and CDR2: SGDLS and YYNGEE. The CDR3 has 16 residues. Here the CDR3 DNA reads TGTGCCAGCAGCCAGGTGACAGGGGGAAGGACCGGGGAGCTGTTTTTT. Translation gives CASSQVTGGRTGELFF.

This clonotype was recorded many times. This chain connects TRBV9 to TRBJ2-7, with D possibly matching TRBD1 (6 bases). CDR1 is SGDLS, CDR2 YYNGEE, per germline. CDR3 length equals 14 residues. Deletions cut 0 bases from V and 1 base from J, with 8 bases between. In DNA, the CDR3 is TGTGCCAGCAGCGTAGTAGGACAGTCCTACGAGCAGTACTTC. As protein: CASSVVGQSYEQYF. The full variable domain, rest sourced from reference TRBV9 and TRBJ2-7, is DSGVTQTPKHLITATGQRVTLRCSPRSGDLSVYWYQQSLDQGLQFLIQYYNGEERAKGNILERFSAQQFPDLHSELNLSSLELGDSALYFCASSVVGQSYEQYFGPGTRLTVT.

This clonotype was detected many times. The V gene is TRBV9, the J gene TRBJ2-2, with a tentative D call TRBD1 (6 bases). From germline, CDR1 is SGDLS and CDR2 YYNGEE. Trimming took off 0 bases at V and 4 bases at J, with 10 bases between the two ends. The CDR3 has 15 residues. CDR3 nucleotides: TGTGCCAGCAGCGTAGCAGGGGCGCGCACCGGGGAGCTGTTTTTT. It encodes CASSVAGARTGELFF.

This clonotype was seen ten or more times. The chain is built from TRBV9 and TRBJ2-1; tentatively, D is TRBD1 (5 bases). V was clipped by 5 bases and J by 10 bases, with 19 bases between them. The length of the CDR3 is 14 residues. Looked up from germline, CDR1 is SGDLS and CDR2 is YYNGEE. Written as DNA, the CDR3 is TGTGCCAGCAGGTTAGGGGCCGCGGCCGGAGAGCAGTTCTTC. Translated: CASRLGAAAGEQFF.

This clonotype showed up many times. The chain combines TRBV9 with TRBJ2-3; tentatively, D is TRBD1 (6 bases). CDR3 size: 14 residues. CDR1 SGDLS and CDR2 YYNGEE come from the germline V gene. Trimming stripped 6 bases from V and 1 base from J, with 12 bases between. CDR3 sequence: CASKKGEGTDTQYF. The CDR3 DNA reads as TGTGCCAGCAAAAAGGGGGAAGGCACAGATACGCAGTATTTT.

This clonotype was detected ten times or more. J is TRBJ2-2 and V is TRBV9; D perhaps matches TRBD2 (5 bases). The V and J ends lost 4 bases and 7 bases respectively, with 11 bases between them. The germline CDR1 and CDR2 sequences are SGDLS and YYNGEE. The CDR3 length is 13 residues. The CDR3 here is CASSTEGFGELFF. CDR3 DNA: TGTGCCAGCAGCACCGAGGGCTTCGGGGAGCTGTTTTTT.

In this sample, this clonotype turned up many times. The V call is TRBV9, the J call TRBJ2-7; 13 nucleotides match TRBD2. V dropped 4 bases and J dropped 2; count of bases not matched to a gene: 3. Germline CDR1 SGDLS, CDR2 YYNGEE. There are 15 residues in the CDR3. In nucleotides, the CDR3 is TGTGCCAGCAGCACAACTAGCGGGGGGGCCTACGAGCAGTACTTC. It specifies CASSTTSGGAYEQYF.

This clonotype was seen more than once but under ten times. The V call is TRBV9, the J call TRBJ2-3; D possibly corresponds to TRBD2 (5 bases). Trimming removed 0 bases from V and 0 bases from J, with 8 bases in between. From germline, CDR1 is SGDLS and CDR2 YYNGEE. The CDR3 loop spans 15 amino acids. CDR3 sequence (DNA): TGTGCCAGCAGCGTAGGAGGGTTAAGCACAGATACGCAGTATTTT. Translating it yields CASSVGGLSTDTQYF. The full variable domain, rest sourced from reference TRBV9 and TRBJ2-3, is DSGVTQTPKHLITATGQRVTLRCSPRSGDLSVYWYQQSLDQGLQFLIQYYNGEERAKGNILERFSAQQFPDLHSELNLSSLELGDSALYFCASSVGGLSTDTQYFGPGTRLTVL.

The rearrangement links TRBV9 to TRBJ1-1, with 10 positions matching TRBD1. With V trimmed by 4 bases and J by 1 base, 10 bases remained unmatched. The germline CDR1 and CDR2 sequences are SGDLS and YYNGEE. The CDR3 consists of 17 residues. CDR3 nucleotides: TGTGCCAGCAGCTCACCGGGACAGGGGCAACAGAACACTGAAGCTTTCTTT. This sequence encodes CASSSPGQGQQNTEAFF.

The chain links TRBV9 to TRBJ2-7; maybe TRBD2 (5 bases). Trimming pared 3 bases from V and 6 bases from J, leaving 10 bases between. Germline CDR1 is SGDLS and CDR2 is YYNGEE. The CDR3 is made up of 12 amino acids. The CDR3 sequence: CASSAEGGEQYF. CDR3 nucleotides: TGTGCCAGCAGCGCCGAGGGTGGCGAGCAGTACTTC.

This clonotype is a singleton in its sample. Germline and junction disagree at one end, which may indicate a read error. CDR3 sequence: CASSVDVNYVYTF. CDR3 nucleotide sequence: TGTGCCAGCAGCGTAGATGTTAACTATGTCTACACCTTC. The chain recombines TRBV9 with TRBJ1-2, with D uncertain. This CDR3 is built from 13 residues. Germline CDR1 and CDR2: SGDLS and YYNGEE.

The chain couples TRBV9 to TRBJ1-1; 8 bases align to TRBD1. V trimming: 3 bases; J trimming: 4 bases; junction bases outside the gene matches: 5. The CDR3 extends over 14 amino acids. The germline V gene encodes CDR1 SGDLS and CDR2 YYNGEE. The CDR3 sequence is CASSAGQGRTEAFF. CDR3 bases: TGTGCCAGCAGCGCAGGACAGGGTCGCACTGAAGCTTTCTTT.

In this sample, this clonotype turned up many times. V gene TRBV9 combines with J gene TRBJ2-1, with D perhaps assigned TRBD1 or TRBD2 (5 bases each). The V and J ends lost 4 bases and 4 bases respectively, with 15 bases between them. The germline gives CDR1 SGDLS, CDR2 YYNGEE. This CDR3 is 15 amino acids long. The CDR3 DNA follows: TGTGCCAGCAGCCCCCGGGACCGTTTTTACAATGAGCAGTTCTTC. It translates to CASSPRDRFYNEQFF.

The chain couples TRBV9 to TRBJ2-1; the match to TRBD2 covers 15 bases. The length of the CDR3 is 17 residues. CDR1 is SGDLS and CDR2 is YYNGEE in the germline V gene. After removal of 0 bases from V and 9 bases from J, the junction contained 7 bases not matched to a gene. The CDR3 reads CASSVDLGLAGGGEQFF. Written as DNA, the CDR3 is TGTGCCAGCAGCGTAGATCTGGGACTAGCGGGGGGAGGTGAGCAGTTCTTC.

Ten or more counts support this clonotype. This chain uses TRBV9 with TRBJ2-7, with D uncertain. The V gene's germline CDR1 is SGDLS and CDR2 YYNGEE. CDR3 length equals 15 residues. Trimming removed 4 bases at V and 5 bases at J, with 19 bases between. The chain's CDR3 is CASSLGGLPVDEQYF. In nucleotides, the CDR3 is TGTGCCAGCAGCCTTGGTGGCCTCCCCGTAGACGAGCAGTACTTC.

There are many counts of this clonotype. This chain connects TRBV9 to TRBJ2-2; 12 bases fit TRBD2. This CDR3 has 18 residues. The J segment lost 7 bases and the V segment lost 1 base, leaving 11 bases of the junction unmatched. Germline V CDR1 and CDR2: SGDLS, YYNGEE. This chain's CDR3 is CASSVNPLAGGGNGELFF. The CDR3 DNA is TGTGCCAGCAGCGTAAATCCCCTAGCGGGGGGGGGAAACGGGGAGCTGTTTTTT.

This clonotype has a count of ten or more. The chain uses TRBV9 and TRBJ2-7; 9 nucleotides match TRBD1. Trimming cost V 1 base and J 5 bases; bases outside gene matches: 7. The CDR3 has 15 residues. CDR1 and CDR2 from the germline V gene are SGDLS and YYNGEE. CDR3 nucleotide sequence: TGTGCCAGCAGCGTAAGGGGACAGGGTACCGACGAGCAGTACTTC. Residues: CASSVRGQGTDEQYF. Using reference TRBV9 and TRBJ2-7 for the parts outside the CDR3, the full variable domain is DSGVTQTPKHLITATGQRVTLRCSPRSGDLSVYWYQQSLDQGLQFLIQYYNGEERAKGNILERFSAQQFPDLHSELNLSSLELGDSALYFCASSVRGQGTDEQYFGPGTRLTVT.

This clonotype is deemed medium-sized. The chain uses TRBV9 and TRBJ2-2; 9 bases match TRBD1. In germline, CDR1 is SGDLS, CDR2 YYNGEE. The CDR3 contains 15 residues. V trimming: 3 bases; J trimming: 5 bases; junction bases outside the gene matches: 5. CDR3 nucleotide sequence: TGTGCCAGCAGCGGACGGGACAGGGAAACCGGGGAGCTGTTTTTT. Its protein product is CASSGRDRETGELFF. Full variable domain (remainder filled in from reference TRBV9 and TRBJ2-2): DSGVTQTPKHLITATGQRVTLRCSPRSGDLSVYWYQQSLDQGLQFLIQYYNGEERAKGNILERFSAQQFPDLHSELNLSSLELGDSALYFCASSGRDRETGELFFGEGSRLTVL.

In its sample, this clonotype ranks as medium-sized. The chain links TRBV9 to TRBJ2-5, with TRBD1 matching 10 bases. This CDR3 is built from 16 residues. The germline CDR1 and CDR2 sequences are SGDLS and YYNGEE. V dropped 3 bases and J dropped 5; count of bases not matched to a gene: 10. The CDR3 DNA sequence: TGTGCCAGCAGCGCAGGGACAGGGGTTTTGTGGGAGACCCAGTACTTC. Residues: CASSAGTGVLWETQYF.

This clonotype was counted ten times or more. The V and J genes are TRBV9 and TRBJ2-5; 9 nucleotides match TRBD2. CDR1 and CDR2 from the germline V gene are SGDLS and YYNGEE. The CDR3 runs 17 residues. With V trimmed by 3 bases and J by 3 bases, 12 bases remained unmatched. This chain's CDR3 is CASSEGPGLALKETQYF. The CDR3 DNA is TGTGCCAGCAGCGAGGGACCGGGACTAGCTCTCAAAGAGACCCAGTACTTC.

This clonotype was seen at least ten times. The chain carries TRBV9 and TRBJ2-7, with TRBD1 as a possible D gene (5 bases). There are 15 residues in the CDR3. Trimming took 4 bases from V and 2 from J, leaving 16 bases between them. Germline V CDR1 and CDR2: SGDLS, YYNGEE. The CDR3 sequence is CASSLRNDSPYEQYF. CDR3 sequence (DNA): TGTGCCAGCAGCCTCCGAAACGACAGCCCCTACGAGCAGTACTTC.

This clonotype was seen repeatedly, ten times or more. The genes are TRBV9 and TRBJ2-3; TRBD2 matches 11 bases. Germline V gene data show CDR1 as SGDLS and CDR2 as YYNGEE. Trimming removed 0 bases from V and 5 bases from J; junction bases left unmatched: 5. This CDR3 comprises 16 residues. DNA of the CDR3: TGTGCCAGCAGCGTAGCCGGGACTAGCGGAGGAGATACGCAGTATTTT. Its translation: CASSVAGTSGGDTQYF.

This clonotype has ten or more counts. The chain is built from TRBV9 and TRBJ2-7; 10 nucleotides line up with TRBD1. CDR3 length: 15 residues. The V and J ends lost 3 bases and 2 bases, in that order; junction bases with no gene match: 5. The germline V gene encodes CDR1 SGDLS and CDR2 YYNGEE. The CDR3 loop reads CASSEGQGPPYEQYF. CDR3 coding DNA: TGTGCCAGCAGCGAGGGACAGGGGCCCCCCTACGAGCAGTACTTC.

This clonotype occurred many times. The rearrangement links TRBV9 to TRBJ2-7, with TRBD2 matching over 7 bases. This CDR3 is 18 amino acids long. V was pared by 0 bases and J by 7 bases, with 19 bases of the junction left unmatched. CDR1 SGDLS and CDR2 YYNGEE come from the germline V gene. The CDR3 spells CASSVGAGSGTLSGEQYF. DNA for the CDR3: TGTGCCAGCAGCGTAGGAGCGGGAAGCGGGACCTTATCTGGGGAGCAGTACTTC.